This T cell receptor (beta chain) was obtained from a study of blood T cells in healthy people across ages. Using a J-beta primer mix together with a sample-barcoded 5' primer, a second PCR was run for about 7 to 12 cycles. From the 5' RACE reads, TCRdb called clonotypes with MiXCR, one entry per CDR3 protein. Of 1.5 million to 2 million distinct CDR3 sequences in the sample, over 25% were seen once. From germline, CDR1 is MNHNS and CDR2 SASEGT. Trimming removed 6 bases at V and 0 bases at J, with 12 bases between. This CDR3 has 16 amino acids. This chain links TRBV6-1 with TRBJ1-6, with D possibly matching TRBD1 (5 bases). This clonotype was sampled from a woman aged 25 to 45 in good health. Sequenced: blood. Here the CDR3 reads CASRGTASSYNSPLHF. DNA of the CDR3: TGTGCCAGCAGGGGGACGGCGAGCTCCTATAATTCACCCCTCCACTTT.